Listed below are T cell receptor beta chains from one sample, sequenced in a study of Ad26.COV2.S vaccination and SARS-CoV-2 variants. TCRdb's copy holds only in-frame clones and misses some; the assay was immunoSEQ multiplex PCR. The top ten clones hold around 3.6% of a sample with some 420,000 clones, 85% to 90% of them seen once. Material: peripheral blood, obtained in a trial of Ad26.COV2.S vaccine versus placebo. The receptors were sampled from a person aged 18-60 years who received the Ad26.COV2.S COVID-19 vaccine or a placebo. CDR3s include the opening cysteine and the closing phenylalanine or tryptophan. The order of the fields is J gene, clone size, D gene, V gene, CDR3 length, CDR3 protein, CDR3 DNA. The D gene is left open where the match is weak. A clone size is listed for some rows: how often the clone was seen (once, few, many), or a class if it is expanded.

TRBJ2-5,NA,TRBD2,TRBV27,14,CASSLFGGTKTQYF,TGTGCCAGCAGTTTATTCGGGGGGACGAAGACCCAGTACTTC
TRBJ2-2,few,NA,TRBV5-6,16,CASSYYRFYNTGELFF,TGTGCCAGCAGCTATTACAGATTCTATAACACCGGGGAGCTGTTTTTT
TRBJ2-2,NA,TRBD2,TRBV7-2,17,CASSLFTSGGAGGELFF,TGTGCCAGCAGCTTATTTACTAGCGGGGGGGCTGGCGGGGAGCTGTTTTTT
TRBJ2-1,once,TRBD2,TRBV6-2/TRBV6-3,17,CASSAGGPFHRNNEQFF,TGTGCCAGCAGTGCGGGGGGGCCGTTTCACCGAAACAATGAGCAGTTCTTC
TRBJ2-7,NA,TRBD1,TRBV15,13,CATSRDRGYEQYF,TGTGCCACCAGCCGGGACAGAGGTTACGAGCAGTACTTC
TRBJ1-5,NA,TRBD1,TRBV4-3,17,CASSQDGWTGAYQPQHF,TGCGCCAGCAGCCAAGATGGGTGGACAGGGGCTTATCAGCCCCAGCATTTT
TRBJ2-1,few,NA,TRBV19,13,CASSWKQGGEQFF,TGTGCCAGTAGCTGGAAGCAGGGAGGTGAGCAGTTCTTC
TRBJ1-1,NA,NA,TRBV3-1/TRBV3-2,16,CASSQKTGRENTEAFF,TGTGCCAGCAGCCAAAAGACCGGCAGGGAGAACACTGAAGCTTTCTTT
TRBJ1-6,NA,NA,TRBV27,12,CASSFGNSPLHF,TGTGCCAGCAGTTTCGGGAATTCACCCCTCCACTTT
TRBJ1-2,NA,TRBD1,TRBV28,14,CASSFPDRVNGYTF,TGTGCCAGCAGTTTCCCGGACAGGGTGAATGGCTACACCTTC
TRBJ1-5,NA,NA,TRBV19,14,CASSMYGRGQPQHF,TGTGCCAGTAGTATGTACGGTCGGGGGCAGCCCCAGCATTTT
TRBJ2-3,NA,TRBD1,TRBV11-1,15,CASGPGGMGKDTQYF,TGTGCCAGCGGTCCAGGGGGAATGGGGAAAGATACGCAGTATTTT
TRBJ2-1,NA,TRBD1,TRBV9,15,CASSQWTGANNEQFF,TGTGCCAGCAGCCAGTGGACAGGGGCAAACAATGAGCAGTTCTTC
TRBJ1-6,NA,NA,TRBV4-3,17,CASSQDRAGVYGSPLHF,TGCGCCAGCAGCCAAGATAGGGCAGGGGTTTACGGTTCACCCCTCCACTTT
TRBJ2-2,NA,TRBD1,TRBV7-2,16,CASSFTGVDGTGELFF,TGTGCCAGCAGCTTCACAGGGGTTGATGGCACCGGGGAGCTGTTTTTT
TRBJ1-2,NA,TRBD1,TRBV15,14,CATSSEQGYGGYTF,TGTGCCACCAGCAGTGAACAGGGGTACGGGGGCTACACCTTC
TRBJ2-7,NA,NA,TRBV6-1,15,CASSEELARRNEQYF,TGTGCCAGCAGTGAAGAGTTGGCCCGGAGAAACGAGCAGTACTTC